One TCR beta chain is described in this entry. Its antigen remains unknown. After template switching added a universal primer site, the resulting cDNA carried unique molecular identifiers. MiXCR was run by TCRdb on the 5' RACE reads, yielding one entry per CDR3 protein. The sample yields some 560,000 distinct CDR3 sequences, 9% to 10% seen once. The germline V gene has CDR1 GTSNPN and CDR2 SVGIG (reference sequence). CDR3 size: 13 residues. Between the trimmed V and J ends, which lost 2 bases and 10 bases, there was a span of 15 bases. This sample was taken from a study of identical twins. Findings and limits, study-wide: Models came in too low on out-of-frame TCR alpha sharing in monozygotic twins. Instead of following the same donors, the conclusions were based on cross-sectional statistical analysis.

A further study also used this sample, focusing on yellow fever vaccine responses in identical twins.

Sequencing was performed on PBMCs. The TCR was taken from a woman between 18 and 30 years old in good health. The V and J genes are TRBV30 and TRBJ2-1, with D possibly matching TRBD2 (6 bases). As DNA, the CDR3 is TGTGCCTGGAGTCGGGAGTCCCTCGAGGAGCAGTTCTTC. This codes for CAWSRESLEEQFF.